This T cell receptor beta chain emerged from a study of technical replicates of blood from a handful of donors. Profiling relied on immunoSEQ multiplex PCR, and the TCRdb table lists in-frame clones only, not all of them. The top ten hold 0.35% to 0.4% of the sample, which has about 75,000 clones, 90% to 95% seen once. The CDR3 consists of 15 residues. Trimming removed 1 base at V and 2 bases at J, with 13 bases between. Germline V lookup: CDR1 SGHRS, CDR2 YFSETQ. The TCR originated in a human donor in good health. Some clones in this sample may be carry-over from other donors' samples. The chain combines TRBV5-1 with TRBJ2-7, with D unresolved. Sequenced material: T cells isolated from PBMCs. The CDR3 protein is CASSLYGVSTYEQYF. The CDR3 DNA reads as TGCGCCAGCAGCTTGTACGGTGTTAGTACCTACGAGCAGTACTTC.